Sequencing of this T cell receptor (beta chain) was carried out in a study of T cell responses to AZD1222 COVID-19 vaccine. Across the whole study: Analyses pooled second doses at about 4 or about 12 weeks.

Clones were sequenced by immunoSEQ multiplex PCR, and TCRdb holds only the in-frame ones, with some missing. The sample lists roughly 100,000 clones; over 75% were seen once. V shed 5 bases, J shed 5 bases, and the junction held 4 bases outside the gene matches. The V gene's germline CDR1 is SGHTA and CDR2 FQGNSA. This CDR3 comprises 13 residues. The chain links TRBV7-2 to TRBJ1-2; 8 bases agree with TRBD1. Specimen: peripheral blood, collected on day 0 of AZD1222 vaccination. The clonotype originates from an adult in good health. The CDR3 spells CASSVGTGYGYTF. CDR3 DNA sequence: TGTGCCAGCAGCGTCGGGACAGGTTATGGCTACACCTTC. Drawing the rest from reference TRBV7-2 and TRBJ1-2, the complete variable domain is GAGVSQSPSNKVTEKGKDVELRCDPISGHTALYWYRQSLGQGLEFLIYFQGNSAPDKSGLPSDRFSAERTGGSVSTLTIQRTQQEDSAVYLCASSVGTGYGYTFGSGTRLTVV.